This T cell receptor (beta chain) was sequenced during a study of blood T cell repertoires in COVID-19. The germline gives CDR1 SGHTA, CDR2 FQGNSA. The CDR3 covers 15 residues. Trimming at V came to 5 bases and at J to 10 bases, leaving 13 bases not matched to a gene. Generated by immunoSEQ multiplex PCR, the TCRdb table keeps only in-frame clones and is missing some. The sample lists 150,000 or so clones; 75% to 90% were seen once. This chain links TRBV7-2 with TRBJ2-1, with 8 bases matching TRBD2. The receptor's source is a man aged 18 to 30 with COVID-19, enrolled during active disease. Sequenced input: peripheral blood. As DNA, the CDR3 is TGTGCCAGCAGCCCCTATTCCAGCGGGAGTCTAGAGCAGTTCTTC. It is translated as CASSPYSSGSLEQFF.